The next 29 T cell receptor beta chains were all read from a single sample in a study of T-cell reconstitution after alpha-beta-depleted transplantation in children. During its preparation, the TCRbeta library received unique molecular identifiers. TCRdb recomputed calls from the PCR reads with MiXCR, one row per CDR3 protein. In the table there are about 500,000 distinct CDR3 sequences, about 33% of which are singletons. Sequences were derived from PBMCs from the stem cell graft donor, sampled from the stem cell graft. These receptors originate from a human donor who donated a stem cell graft to a child with aplastic anemia.

There are a few counts of this clonotype. The chain employs TRBV6-4 and TRBJ2-1; tentatively, D is TRBD1 (5 bases). This CDR3 is 15 amino acids long. V lost 3 bases and J lost 4, with 13 bases in between. Germline-derived CDR1 and CDR2 are MRHNA and SNTAGT. The CDR3 DNA reads as TGTGCCAGCAGTGAAGAGTGGGGCGGATACAATGAGCAGTTCTTC. This encodes CASSEEWGGYNEQFF.

There are a few counts of this clonotype. The chain uses TRBV12-3 or TRBV12-4 and TRBJ2-5, with 7 bases aligning to TRBD2. The CDR3 loop spans 16 amino acids. V shed 3 bases and J 5 bases; nucleotides not matched to a gene: 12. The CDR3 nucleotides read TGTGCCAGCAGTTTGAGTCGTGGGAGGGAGCTGGAGACCCAGTACTTC. Translated: CASSLSRGRELETQYF.

This clonotype was recorded a few times. The rearrangement uses TRBV20-1 and TRBJ2-3, with 15 positions matching TRBD2. This CDR3 comprises 17 residues. Germline V CDR1 and CDR2: DFQATT, SNEGSKA (reference sequence). After removal of 5 bases from V and 5 bases from J, the junction contained 11 bases not matched to a gene. In nucleotides, the CDR3 is TGCAGTGCTTTTGGACTAGCGGGAGGGCTAATTGGAGATACGCAGTATTTT. Translation: CSAFGLAGGLIGDTQYF.

The rearrangement uses TRBV12-3 or TRBV12-4 and TRBJ2-2; D is unclear. Trimming took off 3 bases at V and 3 bases at J, with 11 bases between the two ends. The CDR3 sequence is 15 residues long. CDR3 in DNA: TGTGCCAGCAGTTTGAGGCAGCAGTACACCGGGGAGCTGTTTTTT. Encoded protein: CASSLRQQYTGELFF.

The V gene is TRBV23-1, the J gene TRBJ1-1; 7 bases align to TRBD1. TRBV23-1 is designated an ORF whose function remains uncertain. The CDR3 contains 18 residues. The V and J ends lost 3 bases and 5 bases, in that order; junction bases with no gene match: 18. The CDR3 bases are TGCGCCAGCAGTCAGCCCCAGGGAAGACAGGGCTCGGGGACTGAAGCTTTCTTT. This gives the protein CASSQPQGRQGSGTEAFF.

This chain links TRBV12-3 or TRBV12-4 with TRBJ2-3; the match to TRBD2 covers 12 bases. V trimming: 6 bases; J trimming: 3 bases; junction bases outside the gene matches: 7. The CDR3 has 16 amino acids. The CDR3 here is CASSWTSGIRTDTQYF. The CDR3 DNA sequence: TGTGCCAGCAGCTGGACTAGCGGGATTAGGACAGATACGCAGTATTTT.

The chain uses TRBV5-1 and TRBJ1-4; a possible D gene is TRBD1 (6 bases). Germline CDR1 and CDR2: SGHRS and YFSETQ. Trimming took 2 bases from V and 5 from J, leaving 10 bases between them. The CDR3 is 14 residues long. CDR3 loop: CASSLPGQNEKLFF. CDR3 sequence (DNA): TGCGCCAGCAGCTTACCGGGACAAAATGAAAAACTGTTTTTT.

The V gene is TRBV11-1, the J gene TRBJ1-1; the D gene is possibly TRBD1 (5 bases). V lost 1 base and J 7 bases, leaving 16 bases between the germline ends. The germline V gene has CDR1 SGHAT and CDR2 FQDESV (reference sequence). CDR3 length: 15 residues. In nucleotides, the CDR3 is TGTGCCAGCAGCTTAGTGTGGGGCCCGGCCGATGAAGCTTTCTTT. Translation gives CASSLVWGPADEAFF.

The chain couples TRBV5-1 to TRBJ1-1; 12 bases line up with TRBD1. This CDR3 has 17 residues. V dropped 4 bases and J dropped 0; count of bases not matched to a gene: 7. The germline V gene has CDR1 SGHRS and CDR2 YFSETQ. The DNA for the CDR3 is TGCGCCAGCAGCCCGGGACAGGGGGCAAGAATGAACACTGAAGCTTTCTTT. Translation gives CASSPGQGARMNTEAFF.

The chain joins TRBV7-2 to TRBJ2-1; 8 bases are a match to TRBD2. V shed 2 bases, J shed 8 bases, and the junction held 14 bases outside the gene matches. Germline V gene sequence: CDR1 SGHTA, CDR2 FQGNSA. The CDR3 contains 17 residues. This CDR3 is CASSLRLAGSGEYEQFF. The DNA for the CDR3 is TGTGCCAGCAGCTTAAGATTAGCGGGATCTGGGGAGTATGAGCAGTTCTTC.

A few counts support this clonotype. This chain joins TRBV5-6 and TRBJ1-5; no clear D gene. V was pared by 2 bases and J by 1 base, with 7 bases between. This CDR3 contains 14 residues. CDR1 and CDR2 from the germline V gene are SGHDT and YYEEEE. CDR3 bases: TGTGCCAGCAGCTTAGCTCTCAGCAATCAGCCCCAGCATTTT. This translates into CASSLALSNQPQHF.

The gene calls are TRBV9 and TRBJ2-7; 8 nucleotides agree with TRBD2. Germline CDR1 is SGDLS and CDR2 is YYNGEE. V gave up 4 bases and J gave up 6 bases; unmatched junction bases: 12. The CDR3 sequence is 15 residues long. CDR3 nucleotides: TGTGCCAGCAGCCCATCGGGACTAGGGGACTCCGAGCAGTACTTC. As protein: CASSPSGLGDSEQYF.

The chain employs TRBV7-2 and TRBJ2-1; D gene unclear. The length of the CDR3 is 16 residues. Trimming removed 5 bases at V and 0 bases at J, with 14 bases between. Germline loops: CDR1 SGHTA, CDR2 FQGNSA. The CDR3 reads CASSQVGSSSYNEQFF. CDR3 bases: TGTGCCAGCAGCCAGGTAGGGTCCAGCTCCTACAATGAGCAGTTCTTC.

This chain connects TRBV28 to TRBJ2-7, with TRBD2 matching over 9 bases. CDR1 is MDHEN and CDR2 is SYDVKM in the germline V gene. The CDR3 sequence is 14 residues long. Unmatched junction bases numbered 5, after V lost 2 bases and J lost 6 bases. The CDR3 bases are TGTGCCAGCAGTTTACGGCCAGCGGGAGGCGAGCAGTACGTC. Translation gives CASSLRPAGGEQYV.

This clonotype was found a few times. The chain combines TRBV6-1 with TRBJ2-1; 7 nucleotides align to TRBD1. There are 14 residues in the CDR3. The junction had 8 bases not matched to a gene; V was cut back by 7 bases and J by 5 bases. Germline V lookup: CDR1 MNHNS, CDR2 SASEGT. CDR3 in amino acids: CASTSGQPHNEQFF. CDR3 DNA: TGTGCCAGCACCTCGGGACAGCCACACAATGAGCAGTTCTTC.

The V gene is TRBV15, the J gene TRBJ1-5; TRBD1 might be the D (5 bases). CDR1 is LNHNV, CDR2 YYDKDF, per germline (reference sequence). V was cut by 1 base and J by 4 bases, with 11 bases left in between. The CDR3 totals 15 residues. CDR3 sequence (DNA): TGTGCCACCAGCAGAGTACAAGGGGTGAATCAGCCCCAGCATTTT. It is translated as CATSRVQGVNQPQHF.

The chain has TRBV12-3 or TRBV12-4 and TRBJ1-5; D not resolved. V was shortened by 1 base and J by 5 bases, with 12 bases between the two germline ends. This CDR3 is built from 15 residues. Here the CDR3 reads CASSLDFSPDQPQHF. CDR3 bases: TGTGCCAGCAGTTTAGACTTTAGTCCTGATCAGCCCCAGCATTTT.

This chain connects TRBV5-4 to TRBJ1-1, with D perhaps matching TRBD1 (6 bases). This CDR3 is 15 amino acids long. CDR1 and CDR2 from the germline V gene are SGHNT and YYREEE (reference sequence). Trimming took off 3 bases at V and 0 bases at J, with 12 bases between the two ends. The CDR3 reads CASSSSRDMNTEAFF. DNA for the CDR3: TGTGCCAGCAGCTCCTCGAGGGACATGAACACTGAAGCTTTCTTT.

This sequence joins TRBV12-3 or TRBV12-4 and TRBJ2-7; D is perhaps TRBD1 (5 bases). The CDR3 has 13 amino acids. The V gene lost 2 bases and the J gene lost 6 bases, with 11 bases spanning the gap. The CDR3 sequence is CASSLNRRGEQYV. The CDR3 DNA reads TGTGCCAGCAGTTTAAACAGGAGAGGCGAGCAGTACGTC.

Worth noting for this clonotype: A much bigger clone sits one base away, suggesting this may be a read error. J is TRBJ2-3 and V is TRBV18; D is unresolved. This CDR3 spans 14 amino acids. Germline V CDR1 and CDR2: KGHSH, LQKENI. CDR3: CASSPPGGPDTHYF. The CDR3 nucleotides read TGTGCCAGCTCACCGCCGGGCGGCCCAGATACGCATTATTTT. Variable domain in full (rest from reference TRBV18 and TRBJ2-3): NAGVMQNPRHLVRRRGQEARLRCSPMKGHSHVYWYRQLPEEGLKFMVYLQKENIIDESGMPKERFSAEFPKEGPSILRIQQVVRGDSAAYFCASSPPGGPDTHYFGPGTRLTVL.

This clonotype was observed a few times. The J gene is TRBJ2-5, the V gene TRBV19, with 11 bases aligning to TRBD2. CDR1 and CDR2 from the germline V gene are LNHDA and SQIVND (reference sequence). V was pared by 2 bases and J by 5 bases, with 4 bases of the junction left unmatched. The CDR3 length is 15 residues. The chain's CDR3 is CASSITSGSRETQYF. DNA for the CDR3: TGTGCCAGTAGTATAACTAGCGGGAGTCGGGAGACCCAGTACTTC.

The chain uses TRBV11-2 and TRBJ2-2; D tentatively reads TRBD1 or TRBD2 (5 bases each). V was clipped by 5 bases and J by 7 bases, with 14 bases between them. Germline V gene sequence: CDR1 SGHAT, CDR2 FQNNGV. CDR3 size: 14 residues. CDR3 sequence: CASSRSGRGGELFF. CDR3 DNA sequence: TGTGCCAGCAGCCGCAGCGGTAGGGGCGGGGAGCTGTTTTTT.

CDR3 residues: CSVEDSPNNEQFF. The CDR3 region has the DNA TGCAGCGTTGAAGATAGCCCTAACAATGAGCAGTTCTTC. The chain employs TRBV29-1 and TRBJ2-1; D not certain. Trimming removed 0 bases from V and 5 bases from J, with 8 bases in between. Per germline, CDR1 SQVTM and CDR2 ANQGSEA. The CDR3 loop spans 13 amino acids.

CDR3 protein: CASSLDSYVQYF. CDR3 bases: TGTGCCAGCAGCTTAGACTCCTACGTTCAGTACTTC. V gene TRBV7-2 combines with J gene TRBJ2-4; D gene uncertain. Trimming took off 1 base at V and 11 bases at J, with 9 bases between the two ends. Germline V gene sequence: CDR1 SGHTA, CDR2 FQGNSA. The CDR3 length is 12 residues.

The genes are TRBV7-9 and TRBJ1-5; D may be TRBD1 (5 bases). V gave up 5 bases and J gave up 4 bases, with 12 bases separating them. Germline V gives CDR1 SEHNR, CDR2 FQNEAQ (reference sequence). The CDR3 has 14 amino acids. The CDR3 DNA is TGTGCCAGCAGCGAAGGGACTGGAAATCAGCCCCAGCATTTT. Amino acid sequence: CASSEGTGNQPQHF.

This clonotype was seen only a few times. This chain links TRBV20-1 with TRBJ2-4; a possible D gene is TRBD1 (6 bases). Germline-derived CDR1 and CDR2 are DFQATT and SNEGSKA (reference sequence). The V end lost 3 bases, the J end lost 0 bases, and 24 bases lay between the germline ends. The CDR3 loop spans 19 amino acids. The CDR3 is CSARGQQRWNPVAKNIQYF. The CDR3 DNA follows: TGCAGTGCTAGGGGACAACAGCGTTGGAATCCCGTAGCCAAAAACATTCAGTACTTC.

This clonotype was counted between two and nine times. The chain couples TRBV7-2 to TRBJ1-2; maybe TRBD1 (6 bases). V was clipped by 4 bases and J by 4 bases, with 16 bases between them. The CDR3 spans 15 residues. Germline V gene sequence: CDR1 SGHTA, CDR2 FQGNSA. Here the CDR3 DNA reads TGTGCCAGCAGCTCGGACAGCAGTACTTCCTATGGCTACACCTTC. It yields the protein CASSSDSSTSYGYTF. Full variable domain (rest looked up from reference TRBV7-2 and TRBJ1-2): GAGVSQSPSNKVTEKGKDVELRCDPISGHTALYWYRQSLGQGLEFLIYFQGNSAPDKSGLPSDRFSAERTGGSVSTLTIQRTQQEDSAVYLCASSSDSSTSYGYTFGSGTRLTVV.

This clonotype was detected a few times. CDR3 sequence reads: CASSLGRSDNSYEQYF. The CDR3 region has the DNA TGTGCCAGCAGCTTAGGAAGGTCAGATAACTCCTACGAGCAGTACTTC. V and J are TRBV11-1 and TRBJ2-7, with D uncertain. Trimming left V 1 base short and J 0 bases short, with 13 bases between. The germline V gene has CDR1 SGHAT and CDR2 FQDESV (reference sequence). The CDR3 covers 16 residues.

This clonotype has more than one count but fewer than ten. The chain is built from TRBV7-9 and TRBJ2-2; TRBD1 might be the D (5 bases). The CDR3 extends over 16 amino acids. Trimming shortened V by 5 bases and J by 6 bases, and 19 bases separated the two germline ends. Germline-derived CDR1 and CDR2 are SEHNR and FQNEAQ (reference sequence). CDR3 sequence reads: CASSPPRQGEPGELFF. The CDR3 region has the DNA TGTGCCAGCAGCCCCCCGAGGCAGGGCGAACCCGGGGAGCTGTTTTTT.